This record covers a single T cell receptor beta chain. From the RT-PCR reads, TCRdb called clonotypes with MiXCR, one entry per CDR3 protein. The data contain 10,000 to 13,000 distinct CDR3 sequences, less than 25% of them singletons. This specimen comes from a study of patients and donors after allogeneic stem cell transplantation. Trimming cost V 1 base and J 4 bases; bases outside gene matches: 2. The germline V gene encodes CDR1 SGHTA and CDR2 FQGNSA. The CDR3 runs to 15 residues. This receptor was taken from a human donor who was either an allogeneic HSCT recipient or a stem cell or donor lymphocyte infusion donor (not recorded which). It is not recorded whose cells these are; they may come from a transplant donor. The gene calls are TRBV7-2 and TRBJ2-1; 9 positions agree with TRBD2. The sample taken for sequencing was blood, either unsorted or a sorted T cell fraction (not recorded which). The CDR3 DNA reads TGTGCCAGCAGCTTAGTAGCGGGAGATTACAATGAGCAGTTCTTC. Translating gives CASSLVAGDYNEQFF.